This TCR beta chain was captured in a study of PD-1 blockade in classical Hodgkin lymphoma. Study observations and caveats: Complete responders possessed baseline diversity comparable to newly diagnosed patients.

Exposure to brentuximab vedotin varied, and each patient had relapsed following autologous stem cell transplantation. As regards this clone: The antigen is not known.

Measured with immunoSEQ multiplex PCR; TCRdb has only the in-frame clones, and not every one. The table has 40,000 or so clones, less than 80% seen once. The material was peripheral blood mononuclear cells (PBMCs), obtained at baseline. The TCR was taken from a human donor with classical Hodgkin lymphoma.

The CDR3 coding sequence is TGTGCCAGCAGCCTGAAACACCCGGGACACGAGCAGTACTTC. As protein: CASSLKHPGHEQYF. The chain recombines TRBV5-4 with TRBJ2-7, with D perhaps being TRBD1 or TRBD2 (5 bases each). The germline CDR1 and CDR2 sequences are SGHNT and YYREEE (reference sequence). Trimming removed 4 bases from V and 5 bases from J, with 16 bases in between. This CDR3 region has 14 residues.